This TCR beta chain came from a study of cytomegalovirus exposure and HLA in healthy donors. The germline gives CDR1 SGHNT, CDR2 YYREEE (reference sequence). Trimming at V came to 4 bases and at J to 3 bases, leaving 7 bases not matched to a gene. CDR3 size: 15 residues. Broader study findings: A later analysis linked a missense DCLRE1C variant to TCR beta V- and J-gene trimming. Cytomegalovirus-associated TCR beta chains were listed, numbering some 170. One later analysis reportedly identified an Asian-associated ancestry cluster that showed fewer N-insertions than the approximately 700-donor mean. Indistinguishable V segments such as TRBV6-2 and TRBV6-3 were excluded.

PCR primers comprised 60 Vbeta and 13 Jbeta primers. TCRdb's table, derived via immunoSEQ multiplex PCR, lists solely in-frame clones and lacks some. The sample includes approximately 150,000 clones, about two thirds seen only once; the top ten take about 10%. Details on this clone: Its antigen remains unknown.

The receptor's source is a man aged 25-40 years in good health and CMV-seropositive. The V gene is TRBV5-4, the J gene TRBJ2-1, with 7 bases matching TRBD1. The sample was PBMCs. CDR3 region: CASSTETGSYNEQFF. For the CDR3, the DNA is TGTGCCAGCAGCACCGAGACAGGGAGCTACAATGAGCAGTTCTTC.